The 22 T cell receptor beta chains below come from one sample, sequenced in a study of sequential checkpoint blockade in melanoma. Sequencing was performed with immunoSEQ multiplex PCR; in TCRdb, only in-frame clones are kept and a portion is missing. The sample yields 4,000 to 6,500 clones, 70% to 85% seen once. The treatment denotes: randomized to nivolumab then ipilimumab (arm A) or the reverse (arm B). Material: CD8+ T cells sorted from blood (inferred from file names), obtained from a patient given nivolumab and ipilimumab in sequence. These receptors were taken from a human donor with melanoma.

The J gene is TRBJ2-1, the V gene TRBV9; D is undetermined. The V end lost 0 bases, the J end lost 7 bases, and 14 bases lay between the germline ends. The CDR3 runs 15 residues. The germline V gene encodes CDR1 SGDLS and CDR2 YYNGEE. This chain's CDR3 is CASSVGIRLGNEQFF. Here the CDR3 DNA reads TGTGCCAGCAGCGTAGGTATCAGACTTGGGAATGAGCAGTTCTTC.

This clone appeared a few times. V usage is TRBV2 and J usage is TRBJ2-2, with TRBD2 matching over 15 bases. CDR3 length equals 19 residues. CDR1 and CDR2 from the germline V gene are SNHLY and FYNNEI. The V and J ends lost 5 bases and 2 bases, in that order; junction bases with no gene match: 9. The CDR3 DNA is TGTGCCAGCAGTTACTTAGGGACTAGCGGGGGGACCAACACCGGGGAGCTGTTTTTT. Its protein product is CASSYLGTSGGTNTGELFF.

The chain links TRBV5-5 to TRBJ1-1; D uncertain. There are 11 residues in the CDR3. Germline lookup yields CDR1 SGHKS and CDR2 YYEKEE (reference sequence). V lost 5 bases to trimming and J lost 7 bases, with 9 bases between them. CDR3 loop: CASRSTSEAFF. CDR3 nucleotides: TGTGCCAGCAGATCAACAAGTGAAGCTTTCTTT. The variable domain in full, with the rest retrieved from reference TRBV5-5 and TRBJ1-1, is DAGVTQSPTHLIKTRGQQVTLRCSPISGHKSVSWYQQVLGQGPQFIFQYYEKEERGRGNFPDRFSARQFPNYSSELNVNALLLGDSALYLCASRSTSEAFFGQGTRLTVV.

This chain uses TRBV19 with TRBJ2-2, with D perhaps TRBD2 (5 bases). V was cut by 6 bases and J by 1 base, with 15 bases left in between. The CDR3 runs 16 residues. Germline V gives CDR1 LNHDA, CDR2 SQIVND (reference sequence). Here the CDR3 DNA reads TGTGCCAGTAGGAGAGGAGAGGGAAAGAACACCGGGGAGCTGTTTTTT. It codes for CASRRGEGKNTGELFF. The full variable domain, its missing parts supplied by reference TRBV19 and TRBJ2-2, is DGGITQSPKYLFRKEGQNVTLSCEQNLNHDAMYWYRQDPGQGLRLIYYSQIVNDFQKGDIAEGYSVSREKKESFPLTVTSAQKNPTAFYLCASRRGEGKNTGELFFGEGSRLTVL.

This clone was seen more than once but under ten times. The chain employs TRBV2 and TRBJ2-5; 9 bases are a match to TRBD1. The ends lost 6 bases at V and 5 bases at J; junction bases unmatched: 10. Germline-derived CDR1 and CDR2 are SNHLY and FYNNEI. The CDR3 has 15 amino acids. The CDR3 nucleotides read TGTGCCAGCAGGGATTCCGGGACAGGGCTTGAGACCCAGTACTTC. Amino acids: CASRDSGTGLETQYF.

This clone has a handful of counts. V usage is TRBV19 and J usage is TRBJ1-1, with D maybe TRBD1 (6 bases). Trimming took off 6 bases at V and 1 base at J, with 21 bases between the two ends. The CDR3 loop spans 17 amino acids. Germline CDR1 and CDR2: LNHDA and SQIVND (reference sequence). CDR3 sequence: CASRLLPGQITNTEAFF. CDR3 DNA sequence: TGTGCCAGTAGACTGTTACCGGGACAAATTACGAACACTGAAGCTTTCTTT.

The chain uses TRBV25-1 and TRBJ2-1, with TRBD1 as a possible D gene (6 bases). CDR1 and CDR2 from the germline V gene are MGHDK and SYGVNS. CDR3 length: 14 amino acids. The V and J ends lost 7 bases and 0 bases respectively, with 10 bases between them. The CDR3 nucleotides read TGTGCCAGCACCCGGGACAACTCCTACAATGAGCAGTTCTTC. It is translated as CASTRDNSYNEQFF.

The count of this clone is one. As DNA, the CDR3 is TGTGCCAGCAGCGGAGGGGGGAAGCGGGGTCCCTACAATGAGCAGTTCTTC. Residues: CASSGGGKRGPYNEQFF. V and J are TRBV9 and TRBJ2-1; the D gene is possibly TRBD2 (7 bases). Trimming removed 3 bases from V and 2 bases from J, with 18 bases in between. Germline V gene data show CDR1 as SGDLS and CDR2 as YYNGEE. The CDR3 contains 17 residues.

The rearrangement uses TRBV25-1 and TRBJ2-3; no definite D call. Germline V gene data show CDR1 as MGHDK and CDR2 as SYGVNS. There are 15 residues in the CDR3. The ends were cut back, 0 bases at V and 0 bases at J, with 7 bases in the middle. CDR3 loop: CASSEYGRSTDTQYF. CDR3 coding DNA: TGTGCCAGCAGTGAATATGGCAGGAGCACAGATACGCAGTATTTT.

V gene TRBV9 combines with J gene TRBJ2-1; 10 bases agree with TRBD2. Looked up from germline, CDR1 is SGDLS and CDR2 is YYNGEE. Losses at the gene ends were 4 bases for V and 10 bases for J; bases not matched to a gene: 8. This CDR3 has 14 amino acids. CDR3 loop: CASSRWTSGKEQFF. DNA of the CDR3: TGTGCCAGCAGCCGTTGGACTAGCGGTAAAGAGCAGTTCTTC.

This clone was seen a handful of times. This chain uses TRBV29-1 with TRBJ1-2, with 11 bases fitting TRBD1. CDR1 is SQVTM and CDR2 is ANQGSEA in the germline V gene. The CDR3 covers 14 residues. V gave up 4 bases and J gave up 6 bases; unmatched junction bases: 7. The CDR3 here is CSVGERTGGNGYTF. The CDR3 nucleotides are TGCAGCGTTGGAGAGAGGACAGGGGGCAATGGCTACACCTTC.

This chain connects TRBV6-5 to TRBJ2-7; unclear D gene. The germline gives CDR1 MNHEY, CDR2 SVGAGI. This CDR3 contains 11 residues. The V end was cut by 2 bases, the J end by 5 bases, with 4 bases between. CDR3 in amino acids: CASSYQDEQYF. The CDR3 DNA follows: TGTGCCAGCAGTTACCAGGACGAGCAGTACTTC.

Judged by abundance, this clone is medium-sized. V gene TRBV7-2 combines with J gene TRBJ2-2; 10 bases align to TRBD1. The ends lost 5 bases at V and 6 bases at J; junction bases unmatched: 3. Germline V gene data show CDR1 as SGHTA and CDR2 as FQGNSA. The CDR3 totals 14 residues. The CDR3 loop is CASSQGQGAGELFF. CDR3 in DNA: TGTGCCAGCAGCCAAGGACAGGGGGCCGGGGAGCTGTTTTTT.

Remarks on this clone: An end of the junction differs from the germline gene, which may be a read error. The chain's CDR3 is CASSQEGTVSDEQYF. The CDR3 coding sequence is TGCGCCAGCAGCCAAGAGGGGACAGTATCCGACGAGCAGTACTTC. The chain combines TRBV5-4 with TRBJ2-7; TRBD1 matches at 7 bases. Germline values: CDR1 SGHNT, CDR2 YYREEE (reference sequence). CDR3 length: 15 residues.

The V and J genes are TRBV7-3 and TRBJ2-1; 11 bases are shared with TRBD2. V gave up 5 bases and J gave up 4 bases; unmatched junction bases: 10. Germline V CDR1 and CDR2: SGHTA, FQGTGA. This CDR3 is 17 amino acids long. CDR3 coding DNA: TGTGCCAGCAGCCCCTGGGCTAGCGGGGGGCCTTACAATGAGCAGTTCTTC. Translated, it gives CASSPWASGGPYNEQFF.

The chain's CDR3 is CASSHLQGIYNEQFF. CDR3 DNA: TGCGCCAGCAGCCACCTACAGGGGATCTACAATGAGCAGTTCTTC. This rearrangement joins TRBV4-1 to TRBJ2-1; 7 nucleotides align to TRBD1. This CDR3 is built from 15 residues. Trimming removed 3 bases from V and 3 bases from J; junction bases left unmatched: 5. The germline V gene encodes CDR1 MGHRA and CDR2 YSYEKL.

CDR3: CASSSYAAGPEAFF. CDR3 nucleotide sequence: TGTGCCAGCAGTTCGTACGCCGCGGGCCCTGAAGCTTTCTTT. The chain employs TRBV28 and TRBJ1-1; D not certain. CDR3 length: 14 residues. Deletions cut 4 bases from V and 6 bases from J, with 15 bases between. Germline values: CDR1 MDHEN, CDR2 SYDVKM.

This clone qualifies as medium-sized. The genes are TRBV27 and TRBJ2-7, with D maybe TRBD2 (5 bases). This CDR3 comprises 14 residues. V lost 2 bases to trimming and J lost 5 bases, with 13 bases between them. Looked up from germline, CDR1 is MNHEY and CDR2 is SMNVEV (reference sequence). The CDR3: CASSLRSHGDEQYF. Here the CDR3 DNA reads TGTGCCAGCAGTTTACGTAGTCACGGGGACGAGCAGTACTTC.

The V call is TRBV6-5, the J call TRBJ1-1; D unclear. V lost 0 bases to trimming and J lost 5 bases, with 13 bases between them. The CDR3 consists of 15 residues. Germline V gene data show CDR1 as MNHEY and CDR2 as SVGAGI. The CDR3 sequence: CASSYSITGGTEAFF. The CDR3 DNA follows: TGTGCCAGCAGTTACTCGATAACCGGCGGTACTGAAGCTTTCTTT.

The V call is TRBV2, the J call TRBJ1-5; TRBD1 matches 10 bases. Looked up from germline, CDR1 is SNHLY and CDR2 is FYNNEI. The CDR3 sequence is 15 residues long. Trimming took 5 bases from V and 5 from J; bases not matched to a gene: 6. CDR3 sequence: CASSPRQGADQPQHF. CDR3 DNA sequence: TGTGCCAGCAGTCCCAGACAGGGGGCGGATCAGCCCCAGCATTTT. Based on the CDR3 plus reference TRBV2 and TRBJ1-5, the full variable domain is EPEVTQTPSHQVTQMGQEVILRCVPISNHLYFYWYRQILGQKVEFLVSFYNNEISEKSEIFDDQFSVERPDGSNFTLKIRSTKLEDSAMYFCASSPRQGADQPQHFGDGTRLSIL.

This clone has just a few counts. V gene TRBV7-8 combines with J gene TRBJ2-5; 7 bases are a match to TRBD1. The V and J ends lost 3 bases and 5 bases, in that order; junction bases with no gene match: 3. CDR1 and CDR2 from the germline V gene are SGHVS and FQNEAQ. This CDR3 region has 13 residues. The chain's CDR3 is CASSFTGAETQYF. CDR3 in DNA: TGTGCCAGCAGCTTCACAGGGGCCGAGACCCAGTACTTC.

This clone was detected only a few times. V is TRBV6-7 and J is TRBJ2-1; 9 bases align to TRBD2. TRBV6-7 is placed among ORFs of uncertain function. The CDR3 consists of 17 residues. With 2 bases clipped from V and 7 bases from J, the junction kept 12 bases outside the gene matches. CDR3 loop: CASSYTGTSLLGNEQFF. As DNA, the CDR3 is TGTGCCAGCAGTTACACCGGGACTAGCTTGTTGGGGAATGAGCAGTTCTTC.